The 8 T cell receptor beta chains listed next were all sequenced from one sample in a study of lymphopenia after photon versus proton radiotherapy (dated by TCRdb to between 2018 and 2021). Libraries were prepared through the immunoSEQ multiplex PCR assay. TCRdb provides this immuneACCESS table in a form limited to in-frame rearrangements. Some clones are lacking; in checked studies, under half of them reflect an unresolved V gene, and why the rest are absent is not known. In all, the sample holds 40,000 or so clones, and 85% to 90% of those were seen once. The ten largest clones capture 2% to 2.5% of the sample. The specimen comprised peripheral blood, sampled from a patient treated with photon-based radiotherapy. These receptors were obtained from a man aged 40-55 years with gastric cancer.

V usage is TRBV19 and J usage is TRBJ2-4, with TRBD2 as a possible D gene (5 bases). V lost 9 bases to trimming and J lost 3 bases, with 12 bases between them. This CDR3 is 13 amino acids long. Germline CDR1 LNHDA, CDR2 SQIVND (reference sequence). In DNA form, the CDR3 reads TGTGCCAGCAGCGTCGAGGGCAAAAACATTCAGTACTTC. Translated: CASSVEGKNIQYF.

The rearrangement links TRBV7-2 to TRBJ1-6, with 7 bases matching TRBD1. Trimming cost V 1 base and J 10 bases; bases outside gene matches: 4. The germline gives CDR1 SGHTA, CDR2 FQGNSA. CDR3 length: 14 residues. CDR3 DNA sequence: TGTGCCAGCAGCTTAGGACAGGGTGGCTCACCCCTCCACTTT. This gives the protein CASSLGQGGSPLHF.

This clone has a handful of counts. The rearrangement joins TRBV2 to TRBJ2-2, with D hard to call. Germline V gene data show CDR1 as SNHLY and CDR2 as FYNNEI. The CDR3 consists of 14 residues. V lost 3 bases, J lost 5 bases, and 10 bases lay in between. CDR3 nucleotides: TGTGCCAGCAGTGACGGGTTGTTAACCGGGGAGCTGTTTTTT. Translation: CASSDGLLTGELFF.

The chain joins TRBV4-2 to TRBJ2-1; D uncertain. V lost 5 bases, J lost 6 bases, and 17 bases lay in between. This CDR3 comprises 15 residues. CDR1 and CDR2 from the germline V gene are LGHNA and YNFKEQ. The CDR3 reads CASSLPLGVSNEQFF. For the CDR3, the DNA is TGTGCCAGCAGCTTGCCCTTAGGAGTTTCCAATGAGCAGTTCTTC.

V is TRBV2 and J is TRBJ2-7; D might be TRBD1 (6 bases). Germline CDR1 and CDR2: SNHLY and FYNNEI. The CDR3 totals 16 residues. V was shortened by 8 bases and J by 4 bases, with 24 bases between the two germline ends. The CDR3 sequence is CASLNPYAAGVYEQYF. The DNA for the CDR3 is TGTGCCAGCCTCAACCCTTACGCGGCAGGGGTGTACGAGCAGTACTTC. Filled out from reference TRBV2 and TRBJ2-7, the complete variable domain reads EPEVTQTPSHQVTQMGQEVILRCVPISNHLYFYWYRQILGQKVEFLVSFYNNEISEKSEIFDDQFSVERPDGSNFTLKIRSTKLEDSAMYFCASLNPYAAGVYEQYFGPGTRLTVT.

This clone has a handful of counts. This rearrangement joins TRBV9 to TRBJ2-2, with D maybe TRBD2 (5 bases). Trimming took 4 bases from V and 5 from J, leaving 9 bases between them. The germline V gene has CDR1 SGDLS and CDR2 YYNGEE. The CDR3 spans 13 residues. The CDR3: CASSLRGTGELFF. The CDR3 DNA reads TGTGCCAGCAGCCTCCGGGGAACCGGGGAGCTGTTTTTT.

In DNA form, the CDR3 reads TGTGCCAGCAGCCCACAGGGTAATTACTATGGCTACACCTTC. Translated: CASSPQGNYYGYTF. The V and J genes are TRBV27 and TRBJ1-2; a possible D gene is TRBD1 (6 bases). This CDR3 is 14 amino acids long. Germline CDR1 is MNHEY and CDR2 is SMNVEV (reference sequence). Trimming pared 6 bases from V and 3 bases from J, leaving 14 bases between.

Concerning this clone itself: Additional DNA sequences in this sample encode the identical CDR3. The V call is TRBV5-1, the J call TRBJ2-3; D is undetermined. From germline, CDR1 is SGHRS and CDR2 YFSETQ. The CDR3 covers 15 residues. V lost 1 base and J 0 bases, leaving 9 bases between the germline ends. The CDR3 spells CASSLRGTSTDTQYF. In nucleotides, the CDR3 is TGCGCCAGCAGCTTGCGCGGTACGAGCACAGATACGCAGTATTTT.